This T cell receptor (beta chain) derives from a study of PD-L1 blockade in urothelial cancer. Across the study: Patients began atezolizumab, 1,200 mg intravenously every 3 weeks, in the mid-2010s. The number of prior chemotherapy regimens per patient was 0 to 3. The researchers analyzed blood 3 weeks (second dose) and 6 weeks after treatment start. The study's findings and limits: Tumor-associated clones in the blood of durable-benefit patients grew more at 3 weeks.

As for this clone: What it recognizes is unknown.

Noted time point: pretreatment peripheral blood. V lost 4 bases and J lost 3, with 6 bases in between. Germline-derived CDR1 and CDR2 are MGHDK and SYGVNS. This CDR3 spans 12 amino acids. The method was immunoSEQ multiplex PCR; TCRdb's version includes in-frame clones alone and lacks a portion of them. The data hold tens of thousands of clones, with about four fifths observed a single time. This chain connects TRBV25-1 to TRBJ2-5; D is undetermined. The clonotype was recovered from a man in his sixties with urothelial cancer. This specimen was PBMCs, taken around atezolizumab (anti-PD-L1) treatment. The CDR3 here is CASSVSEETQYF. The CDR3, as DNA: TGTGCCAGCAGTGTCTCTGAAGAGACCCAGTACTTC.